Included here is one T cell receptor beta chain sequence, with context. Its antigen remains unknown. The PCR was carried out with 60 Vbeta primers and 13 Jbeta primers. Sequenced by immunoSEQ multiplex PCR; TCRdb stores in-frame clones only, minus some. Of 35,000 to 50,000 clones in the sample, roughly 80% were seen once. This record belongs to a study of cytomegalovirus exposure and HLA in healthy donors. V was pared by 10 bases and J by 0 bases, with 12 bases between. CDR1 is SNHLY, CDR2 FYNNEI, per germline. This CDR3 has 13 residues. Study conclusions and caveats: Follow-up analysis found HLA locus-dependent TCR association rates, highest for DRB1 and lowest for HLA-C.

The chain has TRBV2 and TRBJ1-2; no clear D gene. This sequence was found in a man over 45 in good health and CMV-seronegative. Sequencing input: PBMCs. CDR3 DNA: TGTGCCACCAAGAGGGATACTAACTATGGCTACACCTTC. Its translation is CATKRDTNYGYTF. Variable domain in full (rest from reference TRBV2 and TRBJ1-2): EPEVTQTPSHQVTQMGQEVILRCVPISNHLYFYWYRQILGQKVEFLVSFYNNEISEKSEIFDDQFSVERPDGSNFTLKIRSTKLEDSAMYFCATKRDTNYGYTFGSGTRLTVV.